This paragraph covers one TCR beta chain sequence. The data originate from a study of blood T cell repertoires in COVID-19. Study-level information: Acute and convalescent COVID-19 samples came from the United States, Italy and Spain. Sources were T cells, B-cell-depleted T cells, or PBMCs; the material itself was cDNA or gDNA.

The CDR3 totals 15 residues. Germline V gene data show CDR1 as SGHTA and CDR2 as FQGNSA. J lost 6 bases, V lost 4 bases, and 8 bases had no gene match. Sequenced by immunoSEQ multiplex PCR; TCRdb stores in-frame clones only, minus some. The sample records approximately 300,000 clones, roughly 87% being singletons. The sample comprised peripheral blood. The V gene is TRBV7-2, the J gene TRBJ2-3, with TRBD2 matching 9 bases. The sequence came from a woman in her forties or fifties who had recovered from COVID-19. In DNA, the CDR3 is TGTGCCAGCAGCTCTGCGGGGGGGATTGGTGATACGCAGTATTTT. It yields the protein CASSSAGGIGDTQYF.